This passage covers 10 T cell receptor beta chains from one sample sequenced in a study of cytomegalovirus exposure and HLA in healthy donors. PCR employed 60 Vbeta and 13 Jbeta primers. Some clones are missing from TCRdb's copy, which holds only in-frame ones; the method was immunoSEQ multiplex PCR. Counted here are 150,000 to 200,000 clones, around 85% occurring once; the ten biggest clones make up 3.8%. The material sequenced was PBMCs. These receptors came from a man aged 50 to 59 in good health and CMV-seronegative.

The V and J genes are TRBV18 and TRBJ2-7; D is perhaps TRBD1 (6 bases). There are 14 residues in the CDR3. Trimming removed 0 bases from V and 5 bases from J, with 11 bases in between. Germline loops: CDR1 KGHSH, CDR2 LQKENI. CDR3 nucleotides: TGTGCCAGCTCACCACCTACAGAGGGGGACGAGCAGTACTTC. It yields the protein CASSPPTEGDEQYF.

The rearrangement uses TRBV5-6 and TRBJ1-1, with TRBD1 identical over 7 bases. CDR3 length equals 13 residues. Losses at the gene ends were 1 base for V and 3 bases for J; bases not matched to a gene: 0. CDR1 and CDR2 from the germline V gene are SGHDT and YYEEEE. The CDR3 here is CASSLTGDTEAFF. The CDR3 DNA reads as TGTGCCAGCAGCTTGACAGGGGACACTGAAGCTTTCTTT.

This clone was counted a single time. This sequence joins TRBV6-1 and TRBJ2-1, with 7 bases lining up with TRBD1. The length of the CDR3 is 13 residues. Germline loops: CDR1 MNHNS, CDR2 SASEGT. V dropped 2 bases and J dropped 15; count of bases not matched to a gene: 10. This CDR3 reads CASSETGDGSGFF. The CDR3 DNA follows: TGTGCCAGCAGTGAAACAGGGGATGGATCAGGGTTCTTC.

The gene calls are TRBV28 and TRBJ2-3, with 7 bases aligning to TRBD1. V was clipped by 6 bases and J by 2 bases; unmatched bases: 5. From germline, CDR1 is MDHEN and CDR2 SYDVKM. There are 14 residues in the CDR3. The CDR3: CASSSGTDTDTQYF. The CDR3 nucleotides are TGTGCCAGCAGCTCGGGGACAGACACAGATACGCAGTATTTT.

Only one count was recorded for this clone. This chain connects TRBV5-1 to TRBJ2-1, with 9 bases identical to TRBD2. Germline V lookup: CDR1 SGHRS, CDR2 YFSETQ. The J segment lost 0 bases and the V segment lost 4 bases, leaving 8 bases of the junction unmatched. The CDR3 is made up of 17 amino acids. CDR3 nucleotides: TGCGCCAGCAGCCCGGGGACTAGCCGCCTCTCCTACAATGAGCAGTTCTTC. Translating gives CASSPGTSRLSYNEQFF.

This clone was seen a few times. This rearrangement joins TRBV27 to TRBJ2-1; 11 bases are a match to TRBD2. This CDR3 has 15 amino acids. Germline V gives CDR1 MNHEY, CDR2 SMNVEV (reference sequence). V dropped 3 bases and J dropped 7; count of bases not matched to a gene: 5. This chain's CDR3 is CASSFATSGVNEQFF. The DNA of the CDR3 is TGTGCCAGCAGTTTCGCGACTAGCGGGGTTAATGAGCAGTTCTTC.

The chain is built from TRBV29-1 and TRBJ2-3, with a tentative D call TRBD1 (5 bases). Between the trimmed V and J ends, which lost 5 bases and 4 bases, there was a span of 22 bases. Per the germline V gene, CDR1 is SQVTM and CDR2 is ANQGSEA. The CDR3 covers 16 residues. CDR3 DNA: TGCAGCGTTCAGGACCAGGGTGAGTTCGGAGCAGATACGCAGTATTTT. Translation gives CSVQDQGEFGADTQYF.

The rearrangement links TRBV7-2 to TRBJ2-3; TRBD2 agrees at 11 bases. The CDR3 totals 15 residues. J lost 3 bases, V lost 4 bases, and 3 bases had no gene match. Germline V gene data show CDR1 as SGHTA and CDR2 as FQGNSA. In DNA, the CDR3 is TGTGCCAGCAGCTCCTCTAGCGGGGGGACAGATACGCAGTATTTT. Its translation: CASSSSSGGTDTQYF.

This chain links TRBV4-3 with TRBJ2-1, with a tentative D call TRBD1 (5 bases). CDR3 length: 12 residues. V was trimmed by 0 bases and J by 10 bases, leaving 7 bases between them. CDR1 and CDR2 (germline): LGHNA, YSLEER. In DNA, the CDR3 is TGCGCCAGCAGCCAAGATCGGACAGAGCAGTTCTTC. As protein: CASSQDRTEQFF.

V gene TRBV7-3 combines with J gene TRBJ2-1; tentatively, D is TRBD2 (7 bases). CDR1 and CDR2 (germline): SGHTA, FQGTGA. The CDR3 contains 15 residues. V lost 0 bases and J 6 bases, leaving 12 bases between the germline ends. The CDR3 DNA reads TGTGCCAGCAGCTTAACGGGGGGGCCACGCAATGAGCAGTTCTTC. Amino acid sequence: CASSLTGGPRNEQFF. The full variable domain, completed using reference TRBV7-3 and TRBJ2-1, is GAGVSQTPSNKVTEKGKYVELRCDPISGHTALYWYRQSLGQGPEFLIYFQGTGAADDSGLPNDRFFAVRPEGSVSTLKIQRTERGDSAVYLCASSLTGGPRNEQFFGPGTRLTVL.